This TCR beta chain was observed in a study of blood T cell repertoires in COVID-19. Across the study: T cells, B-cell-depleted T cells, or PBMCs supplied cDNA or gDNA.

This CDR3 region has 15 residues. Germline values: CDR1 MNHNY, CDR2 SVGAGI (reference sequence). The V and J ends lost 4 bases and 2 bases, in that order; junction bases with no gene match: 7. This clone appeared a single time. Original handling: How many nucleated cells were present was estimated from reference gene primer amplification. Sequencing was performed with immunoSEQ multiplex PCR; in TCRdb, only in-frame clones are kept and a portion is missing. V, J and clone size reflect that table, while D and trimming were determined from the DNA. The sample lists about 150,000 clones; over 80% were seen once. Assignment of participants to cohorts was predicated upon participant-reported clinical history.

The clonotype was recovered from a woman aged 40 to 50 who had recovered from COVID-19. V is TRBV6-6 and J is TRBJ2-5; 7 positions match TRBD1. Sequenced material: PBMCs or T cells enriched from blood (not recorded which). The DNA of the CDR3 is TGTGCCAGCAGTTCTCCCCCGACAGGGCAAGAGACCCAGTACTTC. Protein product: CASSSPPTGQETQYF.